Reported below is one T cell receptor (beta chain). Through a sample-barcoded 5' primer and a J-beta primer mix, a second PCR was run for roughly 6 to 12 cycles. The yield of each sample was at least 2.5 million CDR3-containing paired-end reads. A single record per CDR3 protein comes from TCRdb applying MiXCR to the 5' RACE reads. Of just under 750,000 distinct CDR3 sequences in the sample, approximately 21% were seen once. The data derive from a study of blood T cells in healthy people across ages. Unmatched junction bases numbered 7, after V lost 3 bases and J lost 6 bases. The CDR3 totals 14 residues. The draw of peripheral blood yielded about 10 milliliters from each donor. They isolated at least 6 million PBMCs from each sample.

Sequencing was carried out using blood. This receptor was identified in a man between 65 and 85 years old in good health. The V call is TRBV12-3 or TRBV12-4, the J call TRBJ1-2; TRBD1 agrees at 7 bases. For the CDR3, the DNA is TGTGCCAGCAGTTTCTTCACAGGGGCAGATGGCTACACCTTC. Encoded protein: CASSFFTGADGYTF.